This TCR beta chain stems from a study of cytomegalovirus exposure and HLA in healthy donors. Vbeta (60) and Jbeta (13) primers were used in the PCR. Libraries were prepared by immunoSEQ multiplex PCR; TCRdb keeps only in-frame clonotypes and omits some of them. This sample has about 89,000 clones, with around 74% found just once. Trimming took 3 bases from V and 4 from J; bases not matched to a gene: 4. The CDR3 runs 15 residues. The germline CDR1 and CDR2 sequences are LNHDA and SQIVND (reference sequence). This chain links TRBV19 with TRBJ1-5; 9 nucleotides agree with TRBD1. Sequences were obtained from PBMCs. This clonotype originated in a man in his thirties or forties in good health and CMV-seropositive. The CDR3 DNA reads as TGTGCCAGTAGTATGCAGGACAGGGGAAATCAGCCCCAGCATTTT. This encodes CASSMQDRGNQPQHF.